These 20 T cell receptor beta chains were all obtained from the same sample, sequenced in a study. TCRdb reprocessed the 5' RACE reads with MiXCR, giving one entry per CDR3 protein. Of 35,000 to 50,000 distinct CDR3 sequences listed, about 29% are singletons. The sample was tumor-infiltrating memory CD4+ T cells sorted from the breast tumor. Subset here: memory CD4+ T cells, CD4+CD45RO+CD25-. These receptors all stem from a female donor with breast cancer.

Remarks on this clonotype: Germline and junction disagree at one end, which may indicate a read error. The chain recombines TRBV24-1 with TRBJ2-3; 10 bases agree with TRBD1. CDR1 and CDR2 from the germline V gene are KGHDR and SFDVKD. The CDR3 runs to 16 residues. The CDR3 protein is CTTSDPDRGRTDTQYF. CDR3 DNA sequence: TGTACCACCAGTGATCCTGACAGGGGGCGGACAGATACGCAGTATTTT.

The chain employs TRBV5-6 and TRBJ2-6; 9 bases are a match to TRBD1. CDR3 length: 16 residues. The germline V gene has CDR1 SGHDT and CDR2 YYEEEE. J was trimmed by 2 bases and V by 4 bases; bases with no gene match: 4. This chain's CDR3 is CASSPTGGPGANVLTF. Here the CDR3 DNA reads TGTGCCAGCAGCCCTACAGGGGGCCCTGGGGCCAACGTCCTGACTTTC.

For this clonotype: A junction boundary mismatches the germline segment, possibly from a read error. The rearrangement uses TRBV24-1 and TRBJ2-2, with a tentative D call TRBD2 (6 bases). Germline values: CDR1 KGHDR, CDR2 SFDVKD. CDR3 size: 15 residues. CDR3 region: CATSDAARRSGGLFF. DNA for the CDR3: TGTGCCACCAGTGACGCCGCAAGGAGGTCCGGGGGGCTGTTTTTT.

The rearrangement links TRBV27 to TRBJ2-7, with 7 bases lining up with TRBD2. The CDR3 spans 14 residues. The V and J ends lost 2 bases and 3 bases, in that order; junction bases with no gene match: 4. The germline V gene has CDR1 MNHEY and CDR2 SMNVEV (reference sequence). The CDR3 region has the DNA TGTGCCAGCAGTTTAAAAGGGAGGGACTACGAGCAGTACTTC. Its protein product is CASSLKGRDYEQYF.

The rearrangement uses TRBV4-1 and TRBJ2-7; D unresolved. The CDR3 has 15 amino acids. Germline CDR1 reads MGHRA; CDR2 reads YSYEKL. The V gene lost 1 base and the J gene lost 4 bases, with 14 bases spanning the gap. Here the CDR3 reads CASSQGWLGSYEQYF. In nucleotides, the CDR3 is TGCGCCAGCAGCCAAGGGTGGCTAGGGTCTTACGAGCAGTACTTC.

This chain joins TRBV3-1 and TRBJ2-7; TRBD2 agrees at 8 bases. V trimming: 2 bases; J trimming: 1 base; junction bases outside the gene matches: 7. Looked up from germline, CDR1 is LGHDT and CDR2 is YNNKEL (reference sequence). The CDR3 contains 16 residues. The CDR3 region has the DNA TGTGCCAGCAGCCAACGAATAGCGGGATGGTCCTACGAGCAGTACTTC. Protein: CASSQRIAGWSYEQYF.

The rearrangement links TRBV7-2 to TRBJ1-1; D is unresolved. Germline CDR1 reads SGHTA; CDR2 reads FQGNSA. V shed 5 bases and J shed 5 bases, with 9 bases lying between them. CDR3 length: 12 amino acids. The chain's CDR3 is CASSPDGTEAFF. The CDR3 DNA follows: TGTGCCAGCAGCCCAGACGGGACTGAAGCTTTCTTT.

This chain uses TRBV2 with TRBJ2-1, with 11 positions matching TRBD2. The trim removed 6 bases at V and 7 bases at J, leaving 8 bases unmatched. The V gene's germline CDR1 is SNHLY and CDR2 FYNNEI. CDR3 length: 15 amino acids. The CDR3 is CASRRGTSGLNEQFF. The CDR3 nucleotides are TGTGCCAGCAGACGCGGGACTAGCGGCTTGAATGAGCAGTTCTTC.

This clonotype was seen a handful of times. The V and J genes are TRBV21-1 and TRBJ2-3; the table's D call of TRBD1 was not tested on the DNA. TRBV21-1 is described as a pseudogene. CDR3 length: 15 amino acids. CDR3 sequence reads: CASSKEGASPDTQYF. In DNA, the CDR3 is TGTGCCAGCAGCAAAGAGGGGGCCTCTCCAGATACGCAGTATTTT.

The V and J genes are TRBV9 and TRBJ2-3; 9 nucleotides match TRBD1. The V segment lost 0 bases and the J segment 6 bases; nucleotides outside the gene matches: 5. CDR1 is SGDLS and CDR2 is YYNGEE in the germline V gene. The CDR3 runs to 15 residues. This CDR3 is CASSVEGQGMDTQYF. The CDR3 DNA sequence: TGTGCCAGCAGCGTAGAAGGACAGGGGATGGATACGCAGTATTTT.

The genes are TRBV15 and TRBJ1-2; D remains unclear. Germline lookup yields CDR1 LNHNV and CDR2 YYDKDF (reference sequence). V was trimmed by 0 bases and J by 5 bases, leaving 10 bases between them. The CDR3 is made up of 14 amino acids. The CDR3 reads CATSRDLEGYGYTF. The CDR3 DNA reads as TGTGCCACCAGCAGAGATCTCGAGGGATATGGCTACACCTTC.

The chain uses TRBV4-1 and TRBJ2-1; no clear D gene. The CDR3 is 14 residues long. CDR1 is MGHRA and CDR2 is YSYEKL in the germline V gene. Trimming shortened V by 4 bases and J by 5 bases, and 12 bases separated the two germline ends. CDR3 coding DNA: TGCGCCAGCAGCCGGTTTAGCTCAAACAATGAGCAGTTCTTC. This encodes CASSRFSSNNEQFF.

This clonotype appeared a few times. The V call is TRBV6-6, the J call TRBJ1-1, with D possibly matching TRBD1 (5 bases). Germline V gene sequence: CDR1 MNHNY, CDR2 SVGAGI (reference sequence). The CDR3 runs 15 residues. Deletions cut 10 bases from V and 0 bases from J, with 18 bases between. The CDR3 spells CATISPGTVNTEAFF. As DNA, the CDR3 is TGTGCCACCATCTCCCCCGGGACGGTGAACACTGAAGCTTTCTTT.

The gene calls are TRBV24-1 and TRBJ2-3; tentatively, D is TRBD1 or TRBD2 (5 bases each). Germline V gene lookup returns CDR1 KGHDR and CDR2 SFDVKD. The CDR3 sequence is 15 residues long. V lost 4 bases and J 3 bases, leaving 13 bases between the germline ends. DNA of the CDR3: TGTGCCACCAGTGACCCTTCCGGGACGACAGATACGCAGTATTTT. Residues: CATSDPSGTTDTQYF.

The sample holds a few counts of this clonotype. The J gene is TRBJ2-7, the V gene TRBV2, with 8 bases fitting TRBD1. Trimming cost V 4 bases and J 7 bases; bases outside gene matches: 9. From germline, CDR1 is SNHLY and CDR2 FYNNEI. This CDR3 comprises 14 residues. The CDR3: CASSGQGPWGEQYF. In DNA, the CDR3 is TGTGCCAGCAGTGGACAGGGGCCTTGGGGGGAGCAGTACTTC.

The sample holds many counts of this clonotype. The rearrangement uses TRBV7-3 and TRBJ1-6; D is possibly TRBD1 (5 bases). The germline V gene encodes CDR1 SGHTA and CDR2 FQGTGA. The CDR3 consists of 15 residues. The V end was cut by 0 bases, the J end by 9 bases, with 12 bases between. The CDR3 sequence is CASSLTPRGGSPLHF. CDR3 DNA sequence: TGTGCCAGCAGCTTAACCCCGAGGGGTGGTTCACCCCTCCACTTT. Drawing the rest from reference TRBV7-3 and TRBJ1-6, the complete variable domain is GAGVSQTPSNKVTEKGKYVELRCDPISGHTALYWYRQSLGQGPEFLIYFQGTGAADDSGLPNDRFFAVRPEGSVSTLKIQRTERGDSAVYLCASSLTPRGGSPLHFGNGTRLTVT.

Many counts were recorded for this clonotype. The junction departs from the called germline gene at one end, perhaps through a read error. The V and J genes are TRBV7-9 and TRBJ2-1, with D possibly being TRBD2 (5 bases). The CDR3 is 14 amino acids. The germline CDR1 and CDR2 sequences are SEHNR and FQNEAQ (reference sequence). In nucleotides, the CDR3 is TGTGCCAGCGGCTTAGGACGGGAAGACAATGAGCAGTTCTTC. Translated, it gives CASGLGREDNEQFF.

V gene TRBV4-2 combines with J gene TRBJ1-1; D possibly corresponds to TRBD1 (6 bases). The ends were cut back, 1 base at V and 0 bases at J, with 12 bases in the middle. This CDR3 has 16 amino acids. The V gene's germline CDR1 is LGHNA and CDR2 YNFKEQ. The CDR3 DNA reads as TGTGCCAGCAGCCAAGTCAGGGGCGCTTTGAACACTGAAGCTTTCTTT. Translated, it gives CASSQVRGALNTEAFF.

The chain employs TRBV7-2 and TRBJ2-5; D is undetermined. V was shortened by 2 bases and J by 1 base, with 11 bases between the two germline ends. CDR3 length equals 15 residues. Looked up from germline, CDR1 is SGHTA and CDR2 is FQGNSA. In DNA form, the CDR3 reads TGTGCCAGCAGCTTACGTCAGTTTGGCCAAGAGACCCAGTACTTC. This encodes CASSLRQFGQETQYF.

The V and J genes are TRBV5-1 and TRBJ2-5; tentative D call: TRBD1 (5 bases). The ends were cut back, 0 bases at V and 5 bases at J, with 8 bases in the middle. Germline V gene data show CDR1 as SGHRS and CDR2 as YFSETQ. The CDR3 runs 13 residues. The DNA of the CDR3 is TGCGCCAGCAGCTTGGCAGGGCTGGAGACCCAGTACTTC. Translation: CASSLAGLETQYF.